This TCR beta chain was retrieved from a study of cytomegalovirus exposure and HLA in healthy donors. Per the germline V gene, CDR1 is SGHVS and CDR2 is FNYEAQ. This CDR3 is 15 amino acids long. The V segment lost 5 bases and the J segment 2 bases; nucleotides outside the gene matches: 3. With respect to this clone: Its antigen is still unknown.

It was with 60 Vbeta and 13 Jbeta primers that the PCR ran. Sequenced by immunoSEQ multiplex PCR; TCRdb stores in-frame clones only, minus some. The sample has around 170,000 clones, 84% seen once. Study-wide results and limits: Available immune exposure information covered CMV serostatus only. At a 0.05 false discovery rate, a later analysis found 16,951 TCR beta sequences to be associated with HLA alleles. Later analysis indicated greater clonal expansion among HLA-associated TCR beta chains than among equally common other chains.

Sequencing was carried out using PBMCs. This sequence joins TRBV7-6 and TRBJ1-6; TRBD1 agrees at 7 bases. The receptor was derived from a woman aged 45-65 years in good health and CMV-seropositive. DNA of the CDR3: TGTGCCAGCAGCCCCGGGACAGCCTATAATTCACCCCTCCACTTT. It yields the protein CASSPGTAYNSPLHF.